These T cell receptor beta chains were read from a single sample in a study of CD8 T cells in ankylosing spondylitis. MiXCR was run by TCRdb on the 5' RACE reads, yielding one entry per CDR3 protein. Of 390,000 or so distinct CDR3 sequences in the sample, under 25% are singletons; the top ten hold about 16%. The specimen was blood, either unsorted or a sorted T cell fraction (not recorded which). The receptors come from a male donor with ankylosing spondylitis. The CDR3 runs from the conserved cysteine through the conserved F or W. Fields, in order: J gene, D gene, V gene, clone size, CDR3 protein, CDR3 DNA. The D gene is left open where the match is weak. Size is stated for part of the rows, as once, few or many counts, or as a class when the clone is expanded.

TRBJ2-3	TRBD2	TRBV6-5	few	CASSSLADITDTQYF	TGTGCCAGCAGTTCACTAGCGGACATCACAGATACGCAGTATTTT
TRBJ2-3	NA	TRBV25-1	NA	CASRPGLASDTQYF	TGTGCCAGCAGGCCCGGGCTAGCTTCAGATACGCAGTATTTT
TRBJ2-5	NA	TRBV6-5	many	CASSNSGKTGQETQYF	TGTGCCAGCAGCAACTCCGGGAAGACAGGCCAAGAGACCCAGTACTTC
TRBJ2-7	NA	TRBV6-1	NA	CASGTGIPREQYF	TGTGCCAGCGGTACAGGGATTCCTCGCGAGCAGTACTTC
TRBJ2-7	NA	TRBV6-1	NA	CASRISKLAVGEQYF	TGTGCCAGCAGAATCTCAAAGTTAGCGGTGGGGGAGCAGTACTTC
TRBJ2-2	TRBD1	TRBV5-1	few	CASGTEYTGELFF	TGCGCCAGCGGGACAGAATACACCGGGGAGCTGTTTTTT
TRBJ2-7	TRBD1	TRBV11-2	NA	CASSLDGGQVIAYEQYF	TGTGCCAGCAGCTTAGATGGGGGACAGGTTATCGCTTACGAGCAGTACTTC
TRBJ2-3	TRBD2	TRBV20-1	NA	CSAAGTSVSTDTQYF	TGCAGTGCTGCCGGGACTAGCGTTAGCACAGATACGCAGTATTTT
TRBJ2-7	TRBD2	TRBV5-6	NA	CASSLGLAGRYEQYF	TGTGCCAGCAGCCTGGGACTAGCGGGAAGATACGAGCAGTACTTC
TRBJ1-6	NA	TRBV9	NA	CASSVDATYNSPLHF	TGTGCCAGCAGCGTAGATGCGACCTATAATTCACCCCTCCACTTT
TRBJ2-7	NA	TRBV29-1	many	CSVEKREFDEQYF	TGCAGCGTTGAAAAACGGGAGTTCGACGAGCAGTACTTC
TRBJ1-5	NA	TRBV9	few	CASSVGPGQPQHF	TGTGCCAGCAGCGTAGGGCCGGGTCAGCCCCAGCATTTT
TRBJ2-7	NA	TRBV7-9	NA	CASSPRLGQGGEQYF	TGTGCCAGCAGCCCAAGGTTAGGCCAAGGGGGGGAGCAGTACTTC
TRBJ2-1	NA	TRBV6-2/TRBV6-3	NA	CAISTGRSHNEQFF	TGTGCCATCTCGACCGGACGGTCCCACAATGAGCAGTTCTTC
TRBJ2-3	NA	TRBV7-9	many	CASSSHRGATDTQYF	TGTGCCAGCAGCTCACATCGGGGAGCGACAGATACGCAGTATTTT
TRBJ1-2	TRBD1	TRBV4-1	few	CASSRFPGQDPRYGYTF	TGCGCCAGCAGCCGATTTCCGGGACAGGATCCGCGCTATGGCTACACCTTC
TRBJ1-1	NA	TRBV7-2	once	CASSPAHTEAFF	TGTGCCAGCAGCCCAGCCCACACTGAAGCTTTCTTT
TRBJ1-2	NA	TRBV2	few	CASSADIGGGYTF	TGTGCCAGCAGTGCAGACATCGGAGGCGGCTACACCTTC
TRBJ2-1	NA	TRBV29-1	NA	CSVVTLAYNEQFF	TGCAGCGTTGTAACCCTAGCGTACAATGAGCAGTTCTTC
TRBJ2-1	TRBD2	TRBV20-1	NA	CSANRAGGSYNEQFF	TGCAGTGCCAACAGGGCGGGAGGTTCCTACAATGAGCAGTTCTTC
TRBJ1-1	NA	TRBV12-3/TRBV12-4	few	CASSFRGKAFF	TGTGCCAGCAGTTTCAGGGGAAAGGCTTTCTTT
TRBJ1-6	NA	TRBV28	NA	CASSFFPGANSPLHF	TGTGCCAGCAGTTTTTTTCCAGGGGCTAATTCACCCCTCCACTTT
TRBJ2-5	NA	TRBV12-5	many	CASGLLAFETQYF	TGTGCTAGTGGTTTGTTAGCTTTCGAGACCCAGTACTTC
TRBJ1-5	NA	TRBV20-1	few	CSATGPYSNQPQHF	TGCAGTGCCACCGGACCTTATAGCAATCAGCCCCAGCATTTT
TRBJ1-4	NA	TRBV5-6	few	CASSLPGAANEKLFF	TGTGCCAGCAGCCTCCCCGGCGCGGCTAATGAAAAACTGTTTTTT
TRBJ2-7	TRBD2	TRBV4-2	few	CASSQDRGDSGKSYEQYF	TGTGCCAGCAGCCAAGATCGAGGTGATAGCGGGAAAAGCTACGAGCAGTACTTC
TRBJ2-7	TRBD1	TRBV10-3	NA	CAISGSHDRGSEQYF	TGTGCCATCAGTGGCTCGCACGACAGGGGCTCCGAGCAGTACTTC
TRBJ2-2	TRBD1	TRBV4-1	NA	CASSHPKARDRGRTGELFF	TGCGCCAGCAGCCATCCCAAGGCCCGGGACAGGGGAAGAACCGGGGAGCTGTTTTTT
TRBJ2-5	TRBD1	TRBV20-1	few	CSAIPGQGETQYF	TGCAGTGCAATACCGGGACAGGGAGAGACCCAGTACTTC
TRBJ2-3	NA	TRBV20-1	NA	CSARVGRTQYF	TGCAGTGCTAGAGTGGGCAGGACGCAGTATTTT
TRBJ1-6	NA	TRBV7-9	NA	CASSTTPGGPVISPLHF	TGTGCCAGCAGTACCACGCCGGGGGGGCCGGTTATCTCACCCCTCCACTTT